This paragraph covers one T cell receptor beta chain sequence. It has no known antigen specificity. Within one base of it there is no much larger clone, and no base qualities were kept. TCRbeta CDR3 regions were amplified from genomic DNA by means of the immunoSEQ Assay, a bias-controlled multiplex PCR. The study's processing was this. Within the assay, amplification of reference gene primers was used to estimate how many nucleated cells each sample contained. To quantify the absolute abundance of each unique TCRbeta CDR3 rearrangement, sequence reads were collapsed and filtered. For each sample, productive Simpson clonality was calculated by taking the square root of Simpson's diversity index across productive rearrangements. The table was pulled from immuneACCESS by TCRdb, which kept in-frame rearrangements only. Such tables lose some clones; where checked, under half of the loss comes from unresolved V genes, and the rest has no known cause. D and trimming come from the DNA, and the V and J calls and clone size come from that table. The sample records 70,000 to 85,000 clones, around 83% of which are singletons. Of the sample, roughly 36% is held by the ten largest clones.

This sample was included in a study of blood T cell repertoires in COVID-19 (dated by TCRdb to 2020 to 2021). Background for the entire study: Collaborator samples came from the United States, Italy and Spain and covered acute and convalescent phases of COVID-19. The material from the prospective study consisted of cDNA or gDNA derived from T cells, B-cell-depleted T cells, or PBMCs. The dataset comprised deeply sampled blood TCRbeta repertoires from subjects exposed to, actively infected with, or recovered from COVID-19. A freely available public database, intended as a resource for researchers studying the immune response to SARS-CoV-2, is where the repertoires were released. Samples were obtained from the ongoing ImmuneRACE study (first 160 participants) and from roughly 1,300 subjects provided by 6 global collaborators. Sample metadata almost always included a de-identified subject ID, COVID-19 status, age in years and sex. HLA class I and class II types, where available, came from metadata supplied by the sample provider rather than from assay-based typing.

General study outcomes and caveats: The quantity of clinical and demographic metadata differed by source and by participant and was supplied without curation.

The collaborating institutions used their own protocols to collect whole blood in K2EDTA tubes. Collaborator samples were shipped for TCRbeta analysis as frozen whole blood, isolated PBMCs, or DNA extracted from either sample type. The trim is 7 bases for V and 1 base for J, with a gap of 20 bases between the germline ends. Per the germline V gene, MDHEN is the CDR1 and SYDVKM is the CDR2. The CDR3 goes from the cysteine to the phenylalanine over 17 residues. Just the 51-base CDR3 DNA is kept, in frame starting at base 1. This clonotype was obtained from a man older than 75 with active or convalescent COVID-19. The rearrangement joined TRBV28 to TRBJ2-1; TRBD2 is perhaps the D gene, given 5 matching bases. The sequenced sample was peripheral blood. The CDR3 loop reads CASTKFWGVSSYNEQFF. The bases read TGTGCCAGCACCAAATTTTGGGGAGTAAGTTCCTACAATGAGCAGTTCTTC.